The T cell receptor (beta chain) under discussion was sequenced for a study of T cells after yellow fever vaccination. This clonotype was picked up many times. The CDR3 is made up of 14 amino acids. Trimming cost V 5 bases and J 1 base, with 8 bases left between them. Germline values: CDR1 SGHTA, CDR2 FQGNSA. TCRdb fed the 5' RACE reads into MiXCR, producing one record per CDR3 protein. Of around 340,000 distinct CDR3 sequences listed, about 8.7% are singletons. This chain connects TRBV7-2 to TRBJ2-2, with a tentative D call TRBD2 (6 bases). The TCR originated in a man between 18 and 29 years old who received the YFV17D yellow fever vaccine. Sequencing used PBMCs, obtained on the day of the first yellow fever vaccination. The CDR3 sequence is CASSLGGNTGELFF. In DNA form, the CDR3 reads TGTGCCAGCAGCCTCGGGGGGAACACCGGGGAGCTGTTTTTT.